This T cell receptor beta chain was obtained from a study of blood T cell repertoires in COVID-19. Overall study: Whether acute or convalescent, the COVID-19 samples came from the United States, Italy and Spain.

In germline, CDR1 is MGHRA, CDR2 YSYEKL. Deletions cut 3 bases from V and 9 bases from J, with 24 bases between. The length of the CDR3 is 17 residues. Repertoires were generated with immunoSEQ multiplex PCR, while TCRdb's copy carries only in-frame clones and drops some. This sample has 470,000 or so clones, with about 90% found just once. The specimen was PBMCs or T cells enriched from blood (not recorded which). J is TRBJ2-1 and V is TRBV4-1; possibly TRBD2 for D (5 bases). The receptor was derived from a woman under 30 with acute COVID-19. As DNA, the CDR3 is TGCGCCAGCAGCCATGGCGTTATCGGGAAATTTAAGGGTGAGCAGTTCTTC. This encodes CASSHGVIGKFKGEQFF.